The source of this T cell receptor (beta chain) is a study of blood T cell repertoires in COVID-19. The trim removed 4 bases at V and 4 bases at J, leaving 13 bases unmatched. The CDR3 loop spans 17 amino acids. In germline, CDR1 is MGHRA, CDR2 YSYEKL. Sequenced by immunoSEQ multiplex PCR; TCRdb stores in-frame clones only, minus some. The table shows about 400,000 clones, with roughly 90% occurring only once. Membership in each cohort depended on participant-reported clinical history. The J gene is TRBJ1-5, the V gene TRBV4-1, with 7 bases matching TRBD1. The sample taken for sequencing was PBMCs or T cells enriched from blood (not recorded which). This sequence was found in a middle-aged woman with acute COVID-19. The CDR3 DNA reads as TGCGCCAGCAGCCGCAGGAGGACCGGGACAGATAATCAGCCCCAGCATTTT. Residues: CASSRRRTGTDNQPQHF.